A single sample is the source of the 29 T cell receptor beta chains below, sequenced in a study of blood T cell repertoires in COVID-19. Sequencing used immunoSEQ multiplex PCR; TCRdb keeps in-frame clones, though not all of them. This table holds 100,000 to 150,000 clones, less than 90% found once. The sample consisted of peripheral blood. All receptors come from a man aged 60-69 years with acute or convalescent COVID-19.

DNA of the CDR3: TGTGCCAGCAGCTTAGAACCAGGGAGGACCGCTGAAGCTTTCTTT. This encodes CASSLEPGRTAEAFF. The chain uses TRBV13 and TRBJ1-1; D might be TRBD1 (5 bases). Germline loops: CDR1 PRHDT, CDR2 FYEKMQ (reference sequence). Trimming stripped 1 base from V and 6 bases from J, with 15 bases between. The length of the CDR3 is 15 residues.

This clone appeared a few times. The chain combines TRBV30 with TRBJ2-7, with 7 bases that match TRBD1. This CDR3 region has 14 residues. Germline loops: CDR1 GTSNPN, CDR2 SVGIG (reference sequence). The V gene end was trimmed by 3 bases and the J gene end by 6 bases; junction bases not matched to a gene: 11. This chain's CDR3 is CAWRPGTVFGEQYF. DNA for the CDR3: TGTGCCTGGAGACCCGGGACAGTCTTCGGCGAGCAGTACTTC.

This clone was seen just once. The gene calls are TRBV11-3 and TRBJ2-1, with D unclear. V lost 2 bases to trimming and J lost 5 bases, with 16 bases between them. The CDR3 runs 16 residues. In germline, CDR1 is SGHNT, CDR2 YENEEA. The CDR3 DNA is TGTGCCAGCAGCTTACATCCTCAAAATGGCCACAATGAGCAGTTCTTC. Amino acid sequence: CASSLHPQNGHNEQFF. The full variable domain, completed using reference TRBV11-3 and TRBJ2-1, is EAGVVQSPRYKIIEKKQPVAFWCNPISGHNTLYWYLQNLGQGPELLIRYENEEAVDDSQLPKDRFSAERLKGVDSTLKIQPAELGDSAVYLCASSLHPQNGHNEQFFGPGTRLTVL.

The rearrangement joins TRBV2 to TRBJ2-7; D is perhaps TRBD1 (5 bases). Germline V lookup: CDR1 SNHLY, CDR2 FYNNEI. The CDR3 extends over 14 amino acids. Trimming cost V 3 bases and J 0 bases, with 9 bases left between them. The CDR3 nucleotides read TGTGCCAGCAGTGAGGGGCGTCCCTCCTACGAGCAGTACTTC. This sequence encodes CASSEGRPSYEQYF.

The chain links TRBV7-3 to TRBJ2-1; 11 nucleotides line up with TRBD2. The trim removed 5 bases at V and 15 bases at J, leaving 18 bases unmatched. The CDR3 has 16 amino acids. Germline V lookup: CDR1 SGHTA, CDR2 FQGTGA. The CDR3 here is CASSPRLAGPDLNLFF. CDR3 nucleotides: TGTGCCAGCAGCCCCCGACTAGCGGGACCTGACTTAAACCTGTTCTTC. Filled out from reference TRBV7-3 and TRBJ2-1, the complete variable domain reads GAGVSQTPSNKVTEKGKYVELRCDPISGHTALYWYRQSLGQGPEFLIYFQGTGAADDSGLPNDRFFAVRPEGSVSTLKIQRTERGDSAVYLCASSPRLAGPDLNLFFGPGTRLTVL.

The rearrangement joins TRBV21-1 to TRBJ1-2; TRBD1 was called by the table and not checked on the DNA. TRBV21-1 represents a pseudogene. This CDR3 comprises 17 residues. The CDR3 sequence: CASSNAGAAPTNYGYTF. The CDR3 DNA reads as TGTGCCAGCAGCAATGCAGGGGCCGCCCCCACTAACTATGGCTACACCTTC.

This chain connects TRBV6-5 to TRBJ2-3; perhaps TRBD2 as D (7 bases). Trimming took off 6 bases at V and 1 base at J, with 14 bases between the two ends. CDR3 length equals 15 residues. Germline lookup yields CDR1 MNHEY and CDR2 SVGAGI. The DNA of the CDR3 is TGTGCCAGCAGCTACGCGGGGGCCCGCACAGATACGCAGTATTTT. Its translation is CASSYAGARTDTQYF.

This clone was recorded at least ten times. The chain has TRBV6-5 and TRBJ1-2, with D perhaps TRBD1 (5 bases). The germline V gene encodes CDR1 MNHEY and CDR2 SVGAGI. V was clipped by 4 bases and J by 6 bases, with 12 bases between them. CDR3 size: 13 residues. The CDR3 DNA reads TGTGCCAGCAGTTCCGGGGGGAGGCATGGCTACACCTTC. It specifies CASSSGGRHGYTF.

The chain combines TRBV3-1 (or the pseudogene TRBV3-2) with TRBJ2-2, with TRBD2 identical over 8 bases. Germline trimming cut 2 bases from V and 7 bases from J; bases unmatched to any gene: 9. In germline, CDR1 is LGHDT, CDR2 YNNKEL (reference sequence). This CDR3 has 16 amino acids. This chain's CDR3 is CASSQRPGGPGGELFF. CDR3 DNA: TGTGCCAGCAGCCAACGTCCGGGGGGGCCTGGCGGGGAGCTGTTTTTT.

The chain employs TRBV7-3 and TRBJ2-1; D is undetermined. The CDR3 has 13 amino acids. V lost 5 bases and J lost 7, with 12 bases in between. Germline lookup yields CDR1 SGHTA and CDR2 FQGTGA. CDR3 protein: CASSPPSRNEQFF. The CDR3 DNA reads TGTGCCAGCAGCCCTCCCTCCCGGAATGAGCAGTTCTTC.

CDR3 bases: TGTGCCAGCAGCTTCAGGGTAACGAGTGGCGGGGAGCTGTTTTTT. Protein sequence: CASSFRVTSGGELFF. V is TRBV5-6 and J is TRBJ2-2; TRBD1 is a possible D gene (5 bases). V was pared by 2 bases and J by 7 bases, with 15 bases between. The CDR3 sequence is 15 residues long. Germline CDR1 is SGHDT and CDR2 is YYEEEE.

The chain uses TRBV7-6 and TRBJ2-2; 11 positions agree with TRBD1. Germline V lookup: CDR1 SGHVS, CDR2 FNYEAQ. This CDR3 spans 16 amino acids. J gave up 4 bases and V 5 bases, and 6 bases lay outside the gene matches. CDR3 coding DNA: TGTGCCAGCAGCCCCGGGACAGGGGGTGTCACCGGGGAGCTGTTTTTT. Translation gives CASSPGTGGVTGELFF.

This clone has at least ten counts. The chain is built from TRBV6-1 and TRBJ1-4; D possibly corresponds to TRBD1 (5 bases). With 4 bases removed from V and 5 bases from J, the gap between germline ends came to 17 bases. The CDR3 has 16 amino acids. Germline-derived CDR1 and CDR2 are MNHNS and SASEGT. DNA of the CDR3: TGTGCCAGCAGTGTTGGCTTGGGGCAGACCAATGAAAAACTGTTTTTT. It encodes CASSVGLGQTNEKLFF.

This rearrangement joins TRBV6-5 to TRBJ1-1; D ambiguous. Germline V gene data show CDR1 as MNHEY and CDR2 as SVGAGI. This CDR3 spans 16 amino acids. Trimming pared 2 bases from V and 2 bases from J, leaving 15 bases between. The CDR3 sequence: CASSYHAGVINTEAFF. CDR3 DNA: TGTGCCAGCAGTTACCACGCCGGGGTTATTAACACTGAAGCTTTCTTT.

This chain connects TRBV7-2 to TRBJ2-1, with 9 positions matching TRBD2. The CDR3 runs to 16 residues. Per germline, CDR1 SGHTA and CDR2 FQGNSA. V lost 1 base to trimming and J lost 4 bases; unmatched junction nucleotides: 5. The CDR3: CASSLVAGVGYNEQFF. CDR3 in DNA: TGTGCCAGCAGCTTAGTAGCGGGAGTGGGATACAATGAGCAGTTCTTC.

The chain uses TRBV2 and TRBJ2-6; the match to TRBD1 covers 7 bases. The germline V gene has CDR1 SNHLY and CDR2 FYNNEI. J lost 2 bases, V lost 8 bases, and 9 bases had no gene match. The length of the CDR3 is 16 residues. CDR3 region: CASSAGGLAGANVLTF. As DNA, the CDR3 is TGTGCCAGCTCGGCAGGGGGTTTAGCTGGGGCCAACGTCCTGACTTTC.

The rearrangement links TRBV18 to TRBJ1-1, with D tentatively TRBD1 (6 bases). The CDR3 runs 15 residues. The ends were cut back, 2 bases at V and 2 bases at J, with 12 bases in the middle. The germline V gene encodes CDR1 KGHSH and CDR2 LQKENI. This CDR3 is CASSPLDSLNTEAFF. DNA for the CDR3: TGTGCCAGCTCACCATTGGACAGCTTAAACACTGAAGCTTTCTTT.

Of note for this clone: The same CDR3 arises from other DNA sequences in this sample as well. CDR3 DNA sequence: TGTGCCAGCAGCGCCTCCCGGGACTCCCCCATGAACACTGAAGCTTTCTTT. Translated, it gives CASSASRDSPMNTEAFF. The rearrangement uses TRBV9 and TRBJ1-1; tentatively, D is TRBD1 (5 bases). V was cut by 3 bases and J by 0 bases, with 18 bases left in between. The CDR3 length is 17 residues. Germline V gene sequence: CDR1 SGDLS, CDR2 YYNGEE.

J is TRBJ1-1 and V is TRBV5-5, with TRBD1 matching over 7 bases. The junction had 6 bases not matched to a gene; V was cut back by 0 bases and J by 1 base. Germline CDR1 SGHKS, CDR2 YYEKEE (reference sequence). The length of the CDR3 is 16 residues. The CDR3 is CASSLVGRTGNTEAFF. CDR3 bases: TGTGCCAGCAGCTTGGTGGGGAGGACAGGGAACACTGAAGCTTTCTTT.

The chain links TRBV19 to TRBJ2-3, with a tentative D call TRBD1 (6 bases). Between the trimmed V and J ends, which lost 3 bases and 5 bases, there was a span of 12 bases. The V gene's germline CDR1 is LNHDA and CDR2 SQIVND (reference sequence). This CDR3 spans 14 amino acids. The DNA of the CDR3 is TGTGCCAGTAGTATGGCAGGGGTGGTAGATACGCAGTATTTT. Its translation is CASSMAGVVDTQYF.

The rearrangement joins TRBV19 to TRBJ2-3, with 9 nucleotides matching TRBD2. V dropped 2 bases and J dropped 2; count of bases not matched to a gene: 2. The length of the CDR3 is 15 residues. The germline V gene encodes CDR1 LNHDA and CDR2 SQIVND (reference sequence). Here the CDR3 reads CASSIPSGVTDTQYF. The DNA of the CDR3 is TGTGCCAGTAGTATACCTAGCGGGGTCACAGATACGCAGTATTTT.

The gene calls are TRBV27 and TRBJ2-7; TRBD1 aligns across 7 bases. The germline V gene encodes CDR1 MNHEY and CDR2 SMNVEV (reference sequence). The CDR3 is 15 residues long. J was trimmed by 3 bases and V by 0 bases; bases with no gene match: 5. CDR3 in amino acids: CASSLSGAGGYEQYF. As DNA, the CDR3 is TGTGCCAGCAGTTTATCAGGCGCAGGGGGCTACGAGCAGTACTTC.

This chain joins TRBV7-9 and TRBJ2-5, with a possible D match to TRBD1 (5 bases). The CDR3 sequence is 16 residues long. CDR1 and CDR2 (germline): SEHNR, FQNEAQ (reference sequence). Trimming stripped 6 bases from V and 3 bases from J, with 20 bases between. Here the CDR3 reads CASSHWGTPDKETQYF. The CDR3 bases are TGTGCCAGCAGTCATTGGGGAACCCCGGACAAAGAGACCCAGTACTTC.

This chain joins TRBV6-5 and TRBJ1-2, with 7 bases lining up with TRBD1. The length of the CDR3 is 15 residues. The trim removed 2 bases at V and 7 bases at J, leaving 10 bases unmatched. Germline V gene data show CDR1 as MNHEY and CDR2 as SVGAGI. CDR3 bases: TGTGCCAGCAGTTACCGATCACAGGGGCCCGTTGGCTACACCTTC. Residues: CASSYRSQGPVGYTF.

This chain uses TRBV5-4 with TRBJ1-4; 7 nucleotides align to TRBD1. After removal of 4 bases from V and 1 base from J, the junction contained 1 base not matched to a gene. Germline CDR1 SGHNT, CDR2 YYREEE (reference sequence). There are 14 residues in the CDR3. For the CDR3, the DNA is TGTGCCAGCAGCCGGACAGGAACTAATGAAAAACTGTTTTTT. Translation gives CASSRTGTNEKLFF. Using reference TRBV5-4 and TRBJ1-4 for the parts outside the CDR3, the full variable domain is ETGVTQSPTHLIKTRGQQVTLRCSSQSGHNTVSWYQQALGQGPQFIFQYYREEENGRGNFPPRFSGLQFPNYSSELNVNALELDDSALYLCASSRTGTNEKLFFGSGTQLSVL.

V usage is TRBV4-1 and J usage is TRBJ2-4; 8 nucleotides line up with TRBD1. With 3 bases clipped from V and 7 bases from J, the junction kept 5 bases outside the gene matches. Looked up from germline, CDR1 is MGHRA and CDR2 is YSYEKL. The CDR3 sequence is 14 residues long. The CDR3 spells CASSHPGQENIQYF. CDR3 nucleotides: TGCGCCAGCAGCCACCCGGGACAGGAGAACATTCAGTACTTC.

The chain joins TRBV2 to TRBJ2-1; 7 nucleotides agree with TRBD2. The germline V gene encodes CDR1 SNHLY and CDR2 FYNNEI. This CDR3 has 17 residues. J lost 0 bases, V lost 3 bases, and 8 bases had no gene match. The CDR3 loop is CASSESGGSSSYNEQFF. The CDR3 DNA sequence: TGTGCCAGCAGTGAGTCCGGGGGGTCAAGCTCCTACAATGAGCAGTTCTTC.

This chain joins TRBV29-1 and TRBJ2-1; 11 nucleotides line up with TRBD2. J lost 7 bases, V lost 7 bases, and 3 bases had no gene match. CDR1 is SQVTM and CDR2 is ANQGSEA in the germline V gene. The CDR3 is 12 amino acids. CDR3 nucleotides: TGCAGCGGGACTAGCGGGCGGAATGAGCAGTTCTTC. Protein sequence: CSGTSGRNEQFF.

The chain has TRBV9 and TRBJ2-7; tentative D call: TRBD2 (5 bases). The CDR3 runs to 14 residues. V lost 2 bases and J 4 bases, leaving 13 bases between the germline ends. Germline assignment: CDR1 SGDLS and CDR2 YYNGEE. CDR3 DNA: TGTGCCAGCAGCGTTGAGGGCTTTTCTTACGAGCAGTACTTC. It is translated as CASSVEGFSYEQYF.